This T cell receptor beta chain was obtained from a study of CD8 T cells in ankylosing spondylitis. Study conclusions and caveats: Ankylosing spondylitis blood appeared to carry a characteristic TCR beta motif of several highly homologous variants. As reported, disease-linked clones showed significant enrichment in matched ankylosing spondylitis synovial fluid.

Generation of TCR beta libraries employed quantitative 5'-RACE incorporating molecular barcodes. TCRdb reprocessed the 5' RACE reads with MiXCR, giving one entry per CDR3 protein. The data show around 130,000 distinct CDR3 sequences, around 13% seen once. Trimming cost V 3 bases and J 4 bases, with 14 bases left between them. CDR1 is SGHRS and CDR2 is YFSETQ in the germline V gene. The CDR3 totals 14 residues. This clonotype has at least ten counts. Its target is not known. The chain joins TRBV5-1 to TRBJ2-7; D possibly matches TRBD1 or TRBD2 (5 bases each). Material: blood, either unsorted or a sorted T cell fraction (not recorded which). This TCR came from a female donor with ankylosing spondylitis or in good health (not recorded which). DNA for the CDR3: TGCGCCAGCAGCTCGGGACCTGTCTCGTACGAGCAGTACTTC. Amino acids: CASSSGPVSYEQYF.